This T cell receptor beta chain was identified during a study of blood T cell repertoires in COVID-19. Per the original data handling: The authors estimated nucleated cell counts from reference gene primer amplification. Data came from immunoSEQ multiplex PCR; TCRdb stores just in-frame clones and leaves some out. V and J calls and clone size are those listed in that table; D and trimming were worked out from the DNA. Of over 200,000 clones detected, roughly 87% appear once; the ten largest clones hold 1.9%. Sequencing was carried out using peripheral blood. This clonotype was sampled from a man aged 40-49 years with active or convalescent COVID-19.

CDR3 DNA: TGTGCCAGCAGCTTGGGAGCGAGTGCGGGCCCAGATACGCAGTATTTT. Translating it yields CASSLGASAGPDTQYF. The rearrangement joins TRBV5-8 to TRBJ2-3; D is perhaps TRBD2 (5 bases). Germline V gene data show CDR1 as SGHTS and CDR2 as YDEGEE. With 0 bases removed from V and 4 bases from J, the gap between germline ends came to 15 bases. The CDR3 is made up of 16 amino acids.